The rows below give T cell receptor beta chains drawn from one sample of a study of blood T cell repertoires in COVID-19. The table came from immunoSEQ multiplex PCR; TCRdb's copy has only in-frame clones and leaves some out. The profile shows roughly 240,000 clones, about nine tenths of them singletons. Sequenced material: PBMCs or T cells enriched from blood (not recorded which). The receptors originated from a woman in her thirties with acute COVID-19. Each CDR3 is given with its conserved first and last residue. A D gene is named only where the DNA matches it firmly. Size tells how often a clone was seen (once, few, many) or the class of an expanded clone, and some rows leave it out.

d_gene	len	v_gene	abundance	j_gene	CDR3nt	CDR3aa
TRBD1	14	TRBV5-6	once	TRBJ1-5	TGTGTCAGCAGCCCCGGGACAGGCAATCAGCCCCAGCATTTT	CVSSPGTGNQPQHF
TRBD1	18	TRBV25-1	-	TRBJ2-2	TGTGCCAGCAGTGAATGGCTTATAGGGACAGGGTTGGCCGGGGAGCTGTTTTTT	CASSEWLIGTGLAGELFF
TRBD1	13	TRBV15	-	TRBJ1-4	TGTGCCACCAGCAGACAGGGGGAAGAAAAACTGTTTTTT	CATSRQGEEKLFF
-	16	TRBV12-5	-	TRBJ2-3	TGTGCTAGTGGTTTGGTACTCAGGGGTTCTGGAGATACGCAGTATTTT	CASGLVLRGSGDTQYF
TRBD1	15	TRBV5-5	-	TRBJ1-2	TGTGCCAGCAGTGACGGACAGGGCCGGGACTATGGCTACACCTTC	CASSDGQGRDYGYTF
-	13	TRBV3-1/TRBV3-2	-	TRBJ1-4	TGTGCCAGCAGTGAAGGACTAAATGAAAAACTGTTTTTT	CASSEGLNEKLFF
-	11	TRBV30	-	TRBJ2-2	TGTGCCTGGAGTAGCGGCGGGGAGCTGTTTTTT	CAWSSGGELFF
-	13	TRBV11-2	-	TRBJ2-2	TGTGCCAGCAGCTTAGATGGCCTCGGGGAGCTGTTTTTT	CASSLDGLGELFF
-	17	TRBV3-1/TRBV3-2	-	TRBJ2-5	TGTGCCAGCAGCCATGTTTCTCGGGGGGCCACGCAAGAGACCCAGTACTTC	CASSHVSRGATQETQYF
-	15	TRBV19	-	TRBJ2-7	TGTGCCAGTAGTATCGTGCCCGGCAGGGGCAGCGAGCAGTACTTC	CASSIVPGRGSEQYF
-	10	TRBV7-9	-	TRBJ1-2	TGTGCCAGCAGCCCGGACAGAGACACCTTC	CASSPDRDTF
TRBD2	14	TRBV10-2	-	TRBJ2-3	TGCGCCAGCAGTGAGCGACTAGCTACAGATACGCAGTATTTT	CASSERLATDTQYF
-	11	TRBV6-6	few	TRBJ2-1	TGTGCCAGCAGCTCCCCCCTTCGCGGGTTCTTC	CASSSPLRGFF
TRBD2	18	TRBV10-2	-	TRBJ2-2	TGCGCCAGCAGTGAGAGCCTAGCGGGGGCGATAGGAACCGGGGAGCTGTTTTTT	CASSESLAGAIGTGELFF
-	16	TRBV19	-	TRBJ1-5	TGTGCCAGTAGTATAGAACCGGGACTGACGAATCAGCCCCAGCATTTT	CASSIEPGLTNQPQHF
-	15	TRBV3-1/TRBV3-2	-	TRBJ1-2	TGTGCCAGCAGCCAGGACATCTTAGCCCTCTATGGCTACACCTTC	CASSQDILALYGYTF
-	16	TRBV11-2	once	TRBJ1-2	TGTGCCAGCAGCTACCTAAGCCTTCGGGGGGCCATGGGCTACACCTTC	CASSYLSLRGAMGYTF
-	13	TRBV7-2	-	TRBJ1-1	TGTGCCAGCAGCACCCACAGGAACACTGAAGCTTTCTTT	CASSTHRNTEAFF
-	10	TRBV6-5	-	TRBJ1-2	TGTGCCACAAAACTGGAGGGCTACACCTTC	CATKLEGYTF
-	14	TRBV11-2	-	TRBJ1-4	TGTGCCAGCAGCCAGACAGTTACTAATGAAAAACTGTTTTTT	CASSQTVTNEKLFF
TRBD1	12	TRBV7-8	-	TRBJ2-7	TGTGCCAGCAGCCGGGACAGGAACGAGCAGTACTTC	CASSRDRNEQYF
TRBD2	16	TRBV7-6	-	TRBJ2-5	TGTGCCAGCAGCTCCGGTGCCAGCGGGGGGCTTGAGACCCAGTACTTC	CASSSGASGGLETQYF
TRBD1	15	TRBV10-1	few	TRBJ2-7	TGCGCCAGCAGTGAGATGACAGGGGGCAGCTACGAGCAGTACTTC	CASSEMTGGSYEQYF
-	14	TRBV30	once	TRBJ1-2	TGTGCCTGGAGTGTACGAAGGAGGGACTATGGCTACACCTTC	CAWSVRRRDYGYTF
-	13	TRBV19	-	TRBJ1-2	TGTGCCAGTAGTAGACAGGATGGCGATGGCTACACCTTC	CASSRQDGDGYTF
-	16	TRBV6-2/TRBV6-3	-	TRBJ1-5	TGTGCCAGCAGTCCGCGCGATAGAGGTGGCAATCAGCCCCAGCATTTT	CASSPRDRGGNQPQHF
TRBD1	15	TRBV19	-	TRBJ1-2	TGTGCCAGTAGTAGAGACAGGGGGTACGACTATGGCTACACCTTC	CASSRDRGYDYGYTF
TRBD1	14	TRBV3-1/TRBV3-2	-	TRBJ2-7	TGTGCCAGCAGCCCCCTAGGAACCCGACAGGGGTCCTACTTC	CASSPLGTRQGSYF
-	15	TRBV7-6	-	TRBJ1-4	TGTGCCAGCAGCTTAGCGGGCAGGACTAATGAAAAACTGTTTTTT	CASSLAGRTNEKLFF
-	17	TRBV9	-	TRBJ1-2	TGTGCCAGCAGCGTAGTTTTCCAACGACAGGCTAACTATGGCTACACCTTC	CASSVVFQRQANYGYTF
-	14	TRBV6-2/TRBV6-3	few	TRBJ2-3	TGTGCCAGCAGTTACCTGGACACCACAGATACGCAGTATTTT	CASSYLDTTDTQYF
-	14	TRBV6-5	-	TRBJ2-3	TGTGCCAGCAGAACGGGGGGCAGCACAGATACGCAGTATTTT	CASRTGGSTDTQYF
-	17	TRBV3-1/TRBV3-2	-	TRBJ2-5	TGTGCCAGCAGCCCGGCCGGGGTGAGTGTACAACAAGAGACCCAGTACTTC	CASSPAGVSVQQETQYF
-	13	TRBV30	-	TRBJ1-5	TGTGCCTGGAGTGGGCAGGGGAAGCAGCCCCAGCATTTT	CAWSGQGKQPQHF
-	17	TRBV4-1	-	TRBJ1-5	TGCGCCAGCAGCCAAGATCATTATGCAGGGCGCAATCAGCCCCAGCATTTT	CASSQDHYAGRNQPQHF
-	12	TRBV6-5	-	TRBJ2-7	TGTGCCAGCAGGGGAGACGGATACGAGCAGTACTTC	CASRGDGYEQYF
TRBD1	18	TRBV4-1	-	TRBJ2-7	TGCGCCAGCAGCCCTAGGTTTGGAGGGGACAGGGTCTCCTACGAGCAGTACTTC	CASSPRFGGDRVSYEQYF
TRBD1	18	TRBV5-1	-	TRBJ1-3	TGCGCCAGCAGCTTGTCGGGACAGGCGTCTTCATATGGAAACACCATATATTTT	CASSLSGQASSYGNTIYF
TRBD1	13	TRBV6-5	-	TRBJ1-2	TGTGCCAGCAGAATGACAGGGGCCAATGGCTACACCTTC	CASRMTGANGYTF
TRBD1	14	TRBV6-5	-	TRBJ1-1	TGTGCCAGCATTTGGGGACAGGGAAGGACTGAAGCTTTCTTT	CASIWGQGRTEAFF